The rows below give T cell receptor beta chains drawn from one sample of a study of blood T cell repertoires in COVID-19. Using immunoSEQ multiplex PCR, the repertoire was profiled, and TCRdb retains in-frame clones only, with some absent. The data hold about 160,000 clones, with around 92% observed a single time. Sequenced: peripheral blood. The receptors were sampled from a man aged 30-40 years with COVID-19, enrolled during active disease. CDR3s include the opening cysteine and the closing phenylalanine or tryptophan. The D gene is left open where the match is weak. Rows may omit the clone size; those that give it use once, few, many or a size class.

j_call	d_call	v_call	clone_size	cdr3_aa	cdr3_nt
TRBJ2-1	TRBD2	TRBV3-1/TRBV3-2	-	CASSQVGGLHYNEQFF	TGTGCCAGCAGCCAAGTCGGGGGACTACACTACAATGAGCAGTTCTTC
TRBJ2-7	-	TRBV6-5	-	CASSYSGSLSYEQYF	TGTGCCAGCAGTTACTCCGGGTCCCTCTCCTACGAGCAGTACTTC
TRBJ1-6	-	TRBV11-2	-	CASSLYGGRSLNSPLHF	TGTGCCAGCAGCTTATACGGAGGCCGCAGCTTAAATTCACCCCTCCACTTT
TRBJ1-4	TRBD1	TRBV5-1	-	CASSLPGQGTTNEKLFF	TGCGCCAGCAGCTTACCGGGACAGGGGACAACTAATGAAAAACTGTTTTTT
TRBJ2-5	-	TRBV7-9	-	CASSQPSGETQYF	TGTGCCAGCAGCCAACCGTCCGGTGAGACCCAGTACTTC
TRBJ2-7	TRBD1	TRBV2	-	CASSGTGREQYF	TGTGCCAGCAGTGGGACAGGGAGGGAGCAGTACTTC
TRBJ2-3	TRBD2	TRBV5-1	-	CASSFWTSGSTDTQYF	TGCGCCAGCAGCTTTTGGACTAGCGGTAGCACAGATACGCAGTATTTT
TRBJ1-1	-	TRBV10-3	-	CAIRPTDSSTEAFF	TGTGCCATCAGACCGACAGACAGTTCCACTGAAGCTTTCTTT
TRBJ2-7	-	TRBV11-3	-	CASSSSYEQYF	TGTGCCAGCAGCTCCTCTTACGAGCAGTACTTC
TRBJ1-5	TRBD1	TRBV19	-	CASSATGGEVQPQHF	TGTGCCAGTAGTGCGACAGGGGGCGAGGTTCAGCCCCAGCATTTT
TRBJ2-7	TRBD1	TRBV28	-	CASRDRGRREQYF	TGTGCCAGCCGGGACAGGGGGCGCCGGGAGCAGTACTTC
TRBJ2-1	-	TRBV2	once	CASRDGSFYNEQFF	TGTGCCAGCAGAGACGGGAGCTTCTACAATGAGCAGTTCTTC
TRBJ2-1	-	TRBV5-1	once	CASSFPRNGGSYNEQFF	TGCGCCAGCAGCTTTCCTCGGAACGGGGGCTCCTACAATGAGCAGTTCTTC
TRBJ1-4	-	TRBV6-5	-	CASSYSKGRLAEKLFF	TGTGCCAGCAGTTACTCGAAAGGGCGGCTAGCTGAAAAACTGTTTTTT
TRBJ1-1	-	TRBV11-1	few	CASSLGRTGLNTEAFF	TGTGCCAGCAGCTTAGGGAGGACGGGTTTGAACACTGAAGCTTTCTTT